This T cell receptor beta chain was obtained from a study of cytomegalovirus exposure and HLA in healthy donors. Germline CDR1 reads LGHNA; CDR2 reads YNFKEQ. The CDR3 has 15 amino acids. V was clipped by 6 bases and J by 0 bases, with 12 bases between them. PCR amplification relied on 60 Vbeta primers (plus 13 Jbeta primers). Sequenced by immunoSEQ multiplex PCR; TCRdb stores in-frame clones only, minus some. This sample has over 100,000 clones; under 85% occur once, and the top ten carry around 4.9%. Sample: PBMCs. The TCR comes from a man aged 25 to 40 in good health and CMV-seropositive. The rearrangement joins TRBV4-2 to TRBJ1-3, with D unclear. The CDR3 DNA reads as TGTGCCAGCAGTCCCGGTATCAACTCTGGAAACACCATATATTTT. Its translation is CASSPGINSGNTIYF.